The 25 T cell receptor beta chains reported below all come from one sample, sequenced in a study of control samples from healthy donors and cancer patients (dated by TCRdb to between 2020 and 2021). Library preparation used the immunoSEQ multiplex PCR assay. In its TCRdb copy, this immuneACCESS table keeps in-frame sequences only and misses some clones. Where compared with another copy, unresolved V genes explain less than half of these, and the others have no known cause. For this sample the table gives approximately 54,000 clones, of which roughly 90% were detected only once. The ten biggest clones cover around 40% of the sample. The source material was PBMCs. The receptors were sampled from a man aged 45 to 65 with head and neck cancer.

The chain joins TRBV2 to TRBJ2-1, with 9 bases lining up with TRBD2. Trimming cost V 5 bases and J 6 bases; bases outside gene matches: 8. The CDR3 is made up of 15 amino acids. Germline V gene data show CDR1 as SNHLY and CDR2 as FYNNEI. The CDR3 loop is CASSPGLARGNEQFF. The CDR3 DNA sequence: TGTGCCAGCAGTCCGGGACTAGCCCGAGGCAATGAGCAGTTCTTC. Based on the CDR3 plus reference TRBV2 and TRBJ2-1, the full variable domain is EPEVTQTPSHQVTQMGQEVILRCVPISNHLYFYWYRQILGQKVEFLVSFYNNEISEKSEIFDDQFSVERPDGSNFTLKIRSTKLEDSAMYFCASSPGLARGNEQFFGPGTRLTVL.

CDR3 in amino acids: CASSLAPGGDTQYF. The CDR3 DNA reads TGCGCCAGCAGCCTAGCGCCCGGAGGAGATACGCAGTATTTT. The V and J genes are TRBV5-1 and TRBJ2-3; tentatively, D is TRBD2 (6 bases). Per germline, CDR1 SGHRS and CDR2 YFSETQ. V was cut by 4 bases and J by 5 bases, with 14 bases left in between. The CDR3 totals 14 residues.

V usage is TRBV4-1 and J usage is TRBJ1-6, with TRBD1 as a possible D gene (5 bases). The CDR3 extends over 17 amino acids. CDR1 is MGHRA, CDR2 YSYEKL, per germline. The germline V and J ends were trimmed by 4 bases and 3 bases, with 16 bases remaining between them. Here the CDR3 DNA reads TGCGCCAGCAGCCGAGAAAGCCCGGACAACTATAATTCACCCCTCCACTTT. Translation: CASSRESPDNYNSPLHF.

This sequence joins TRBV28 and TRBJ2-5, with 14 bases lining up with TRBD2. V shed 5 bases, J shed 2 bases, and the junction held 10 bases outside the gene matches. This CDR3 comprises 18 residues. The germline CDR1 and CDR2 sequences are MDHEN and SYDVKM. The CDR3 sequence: CASSETGLAGASQETQYF. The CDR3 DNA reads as TGTGCCAGCAGTGAAACGGGACTAGCGGGAGCCTCACAAGAGACCCAGTACTTC.

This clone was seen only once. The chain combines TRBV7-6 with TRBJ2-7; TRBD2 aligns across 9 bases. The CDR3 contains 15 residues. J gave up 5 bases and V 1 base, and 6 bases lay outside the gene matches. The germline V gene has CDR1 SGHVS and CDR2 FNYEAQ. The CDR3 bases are TGTGCCAGCAGCTTAGGTGCGGGGGGGCCAAACGAGCAGTACTTC. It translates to CASSLGAGGPNEQYF.

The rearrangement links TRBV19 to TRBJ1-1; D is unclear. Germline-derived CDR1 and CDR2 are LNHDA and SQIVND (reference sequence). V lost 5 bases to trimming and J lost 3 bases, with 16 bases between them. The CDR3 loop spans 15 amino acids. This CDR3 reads CASSLYEGADTEAFF. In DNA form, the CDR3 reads TGTGCCAGTAGTCTCTACGAAGGAGCGGACACTGAAGCTTTCTTT.

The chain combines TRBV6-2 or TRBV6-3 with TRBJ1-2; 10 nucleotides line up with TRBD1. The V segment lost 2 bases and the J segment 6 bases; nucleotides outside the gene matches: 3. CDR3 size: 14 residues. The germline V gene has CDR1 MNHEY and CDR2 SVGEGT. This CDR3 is CASSYRGQGNGYTF. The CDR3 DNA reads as TGTGCCAGCAGTTACCGGGGACAGGGGAATGGCTACACCTTC.

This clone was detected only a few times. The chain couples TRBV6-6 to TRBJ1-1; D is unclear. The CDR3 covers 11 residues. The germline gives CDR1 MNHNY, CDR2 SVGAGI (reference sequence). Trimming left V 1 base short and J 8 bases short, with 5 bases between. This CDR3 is CASSYFDEAFF. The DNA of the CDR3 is TGTGCCAGCAGTTACTTTGACGAAGCTTTCTTT.

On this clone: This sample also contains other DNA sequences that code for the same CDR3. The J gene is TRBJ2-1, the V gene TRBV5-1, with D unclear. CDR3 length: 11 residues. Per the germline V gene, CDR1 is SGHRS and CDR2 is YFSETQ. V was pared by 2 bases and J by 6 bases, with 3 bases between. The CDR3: CASSLGNEQFF. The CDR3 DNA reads TGCGCCAGCAGCTTAGGCAATGAGCAGTTCTTC. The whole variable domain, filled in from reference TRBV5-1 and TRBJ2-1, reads KAGVTQTPRYLIKTRGQQVTLSCSPISGHRSVSWYQQTPGQGLQFLFEYFSETQRNKGNFPGRFSGRQFSNSRSEMNVSTLELGDSALYLCASSLGNEQFFGPGTRLTVL.

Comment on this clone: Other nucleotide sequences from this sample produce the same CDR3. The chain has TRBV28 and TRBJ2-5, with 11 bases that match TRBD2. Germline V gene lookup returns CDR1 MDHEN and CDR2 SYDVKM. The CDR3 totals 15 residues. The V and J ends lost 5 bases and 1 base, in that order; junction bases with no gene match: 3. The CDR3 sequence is CASSLLAGAQETQYF. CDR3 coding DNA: TGTGCCAGCAGTCTACTAGCGGGGGCCCAAGAGACCCAGTACTTC.

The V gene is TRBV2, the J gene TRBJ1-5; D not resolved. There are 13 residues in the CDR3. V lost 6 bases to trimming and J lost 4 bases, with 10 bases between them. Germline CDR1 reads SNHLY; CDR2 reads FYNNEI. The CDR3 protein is CASRTGINQPQHF. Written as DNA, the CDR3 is TGTGCCAGCAGGACCGGGATTAATCAGCCCCAGCATTTT.

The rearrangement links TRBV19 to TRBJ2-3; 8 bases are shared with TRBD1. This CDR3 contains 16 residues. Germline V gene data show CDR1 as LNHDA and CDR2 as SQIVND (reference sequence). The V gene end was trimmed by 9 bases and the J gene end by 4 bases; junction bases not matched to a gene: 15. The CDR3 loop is CASSPPTGVPPDTQYF. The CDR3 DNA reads TGTGCCAGCAGTCCGCCGACAGGGGTCCCGCCAGATACGCAGTATTTT.

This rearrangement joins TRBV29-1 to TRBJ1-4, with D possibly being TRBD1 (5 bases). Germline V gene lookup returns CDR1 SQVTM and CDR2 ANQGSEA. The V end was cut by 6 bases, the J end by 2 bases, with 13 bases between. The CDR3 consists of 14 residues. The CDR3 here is CSVQWGITNEKLFF. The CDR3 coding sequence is TGCAGCGTACAATGGGGGATCACTAATGAAAAACTGTTTTTT.

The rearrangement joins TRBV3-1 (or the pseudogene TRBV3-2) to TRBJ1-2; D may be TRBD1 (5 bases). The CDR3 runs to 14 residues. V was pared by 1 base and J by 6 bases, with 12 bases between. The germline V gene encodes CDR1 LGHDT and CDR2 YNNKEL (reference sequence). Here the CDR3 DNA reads TGTGCCAGCAGCCAAGTATCAAGGGGCCATGGCTACACCTTC. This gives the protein CASSQVSRGHGYTF.

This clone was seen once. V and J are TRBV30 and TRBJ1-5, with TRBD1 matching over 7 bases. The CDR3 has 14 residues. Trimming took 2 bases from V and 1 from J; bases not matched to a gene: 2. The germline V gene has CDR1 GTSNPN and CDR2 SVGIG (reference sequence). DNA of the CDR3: TGTGCCTGGAGTTCACAGGGGAGCAATCAGCCCCAGCATTTT. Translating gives CAWSSQGSNQPQHF. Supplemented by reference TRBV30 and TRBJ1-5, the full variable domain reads SQTIHQWPATLVQPVGSPLSLECTVEGTSNPNLYWYRQAAGRGLQLLFYSVGIGQISSEVPQNLSASRPQDRQFILSSKKLLLSDSGFYLCAWSSQGSNQPQHFGDGTRLSIL.

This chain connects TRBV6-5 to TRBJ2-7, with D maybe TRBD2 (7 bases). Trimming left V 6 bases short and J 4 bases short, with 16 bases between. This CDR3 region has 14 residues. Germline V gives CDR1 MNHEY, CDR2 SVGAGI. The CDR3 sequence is CASRKGGTQYEQYF. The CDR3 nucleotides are TGTGCCAGCAGGAAGGGGGGGACCCAATACGAGCAGTACTTC.

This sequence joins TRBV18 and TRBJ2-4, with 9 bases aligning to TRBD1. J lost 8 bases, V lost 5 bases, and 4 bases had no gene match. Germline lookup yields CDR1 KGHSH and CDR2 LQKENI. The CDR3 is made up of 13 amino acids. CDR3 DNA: TGTGCCAGCTCATCCGACAGGGGGGACATTCAGTACTTC. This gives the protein CASSSDRGDIQYF.

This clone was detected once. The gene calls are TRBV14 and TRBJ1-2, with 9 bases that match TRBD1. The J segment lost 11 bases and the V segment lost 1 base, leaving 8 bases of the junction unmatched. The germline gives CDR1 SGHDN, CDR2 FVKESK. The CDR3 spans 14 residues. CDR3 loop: CASSQAGTGTRYTF. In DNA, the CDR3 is TGTGCCAGCAGCCAAGCCGGGACAGGGACTAGATACACCTTC.

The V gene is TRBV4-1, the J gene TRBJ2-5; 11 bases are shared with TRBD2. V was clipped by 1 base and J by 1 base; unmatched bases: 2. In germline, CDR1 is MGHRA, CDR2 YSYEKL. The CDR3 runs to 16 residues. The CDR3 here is CASSQGLAGSQETQYF. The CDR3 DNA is TGCGCCAGCAGCCAAGGACTAGCGGGGAGCCAAGAGACCCAGTACTTC.

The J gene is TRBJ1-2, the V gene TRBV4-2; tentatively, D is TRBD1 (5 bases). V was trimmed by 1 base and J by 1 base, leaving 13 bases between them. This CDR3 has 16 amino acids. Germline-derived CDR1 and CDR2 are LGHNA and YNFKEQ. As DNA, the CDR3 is TGTGCCAGCAGCCAAGTCGGGGGAGGGATTAACTATGGCTACACCTTC. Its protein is CASSQVGGGINYGYTF.

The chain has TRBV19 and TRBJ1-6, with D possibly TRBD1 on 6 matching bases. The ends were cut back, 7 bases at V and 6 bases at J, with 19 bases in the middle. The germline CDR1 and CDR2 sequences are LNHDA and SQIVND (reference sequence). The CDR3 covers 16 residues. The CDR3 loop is CASTNSPGEGNSPLHF. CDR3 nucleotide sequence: TGTGCCAGTACTAACTCCCCAGGGGAGGGTAATTCACCCCTCCACTTT.

The CDR3 sequence: CATRGGETQYF. CDR3 coding DNA: TGTGCGACTCGAGGGGGAGAGACCCAGTACTTC. The V and J genes are TRBV12-3 or TRBV12-4 and TRBJ2-5; TRBD1 might be the D (6 bases). The CDR3 runs to 11 residues.

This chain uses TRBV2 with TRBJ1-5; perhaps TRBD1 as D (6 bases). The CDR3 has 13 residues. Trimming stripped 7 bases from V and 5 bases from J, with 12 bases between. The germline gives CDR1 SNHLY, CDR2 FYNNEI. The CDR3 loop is CASKGEGDQPQHF. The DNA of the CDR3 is TGTGCCAGCAAGGGGGAGGGGGATCAGCCCCAGCATTTT.

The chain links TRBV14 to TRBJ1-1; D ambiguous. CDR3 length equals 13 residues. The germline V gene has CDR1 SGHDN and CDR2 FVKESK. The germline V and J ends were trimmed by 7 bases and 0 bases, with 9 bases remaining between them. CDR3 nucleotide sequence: TGTGCCAGCAATAGGCAGATGAACACTGAAGCTTTCTTT. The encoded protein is CASNRQMNTEAFF.

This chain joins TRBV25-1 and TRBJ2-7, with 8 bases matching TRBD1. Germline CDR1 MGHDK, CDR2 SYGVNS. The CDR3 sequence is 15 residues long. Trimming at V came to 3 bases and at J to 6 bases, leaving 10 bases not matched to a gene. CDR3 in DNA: TGTGCCAGCAGTGAGCGGACAGGGTATATTGCCGAGCAGTACTTC. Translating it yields CASSERTGYIAEQYF.